The entry below describes one T cell receptor (beta chain). Its specific antigen is unknown. A read error may account for a junction end that differs from germline. Taken from cysteine to phenylalanine, the CDR3 has 13 residues. Of the read, only the CDR3 DNA is kept; its 39 bases are in frame from base 1. CDR1 and CDR2 were assigned from the germline V gene as MDHEN and SYDVKM. The record originates from a study of T cell responses to AZD1222 COVID-19 vaccine (dated by TCRdb to the early 2020s). Regarding the research as a whole: AZD1222 recipients whose second dose came at about 4 weeks and those whose second dose came at about 12 weeks were combined into one group, since spike-specific TCR depth and breadth did not differ between the two schedules. A total of approximately 250 trial participants underwent TCR sequencing, of whom roughly 210 had received two doses of AZD1222 and approximately 25 had received two doses of the MenACWY control vaccine. Trial participants were enrolled into age subgroups of 18-55, 56-69 and 70-plus years, which contained about 160, 30 and 59 TCR-sequenced participants, respectively.

The intended sense of this specimen's time point label: baseline before first vaccination. Vaccinee samples were obtained from the UK trials COV001 and COV002, which included a single-blind randomized controlled phase 2/3 trial of AZD1222 (ChAdOx1 nCoV-19) in healthy adults. Trial participant PBMC samples were collected at day 0 and day 28 after the second dose for TCRbeta chain sequencing. The CDR3 regions of human TCRbeta chains were analyzed by immunosequencing. From the authors' description of their analysis: Repertoire TCRs were checked for matches against a reference library of SARS-CoV-2-specific TCRs that had been generated using the MIRA antigen-specificity platform. Breadth was defined as the fraction of unique TCRs that were SARS-CoV-2-associated. Depth was defined as the fraction of total T cells that were SARS-CoV-2-associated. Using the MIRA data, each spike-specific TCR was assigned both to the spike region to which the TCR was reactive and to a CD4 or CD8 class. Log10-transformed breadth and depth values were compared by one-way ANOVA with Sidak's multiple comparisons tests. In TCRdb, the immuneACCESS table is reduced to in-frame sequences with V and J assigned. These tables do not hold every clone; where another copy was compared, an unresolved V gene accounts for under half, and the others remain unexplained. V, J and clone size reflect that table, while D and trimming were determined from the DNA. Recorded for this sample are roughly 100,000 clones; roughly 93% of them occurred a single time. Together, the top ten hold 5% of the sample.

What the study reported, not specific to this receptor: Reportedly, close to half of the unique spike-specific TCRs recognized epitopes lying outside the regions that are mutated in the B.1.351 and B.1.1.7 variants. The 56-69-year group was small, and its depth increase did not reach significance, likely because of low power. Most participants were white British and females outnumbered males, and the authors suggested that clonal diversity may have been underestimated. Conclusions about previously exposed vaccinees are limited, since just a handful of AZD1222 recipients were seropositive for SARS-CoV-2 at baseline. The whole spike protein was spanned by vaccine-associated CD4 TCRs, and dominant responses were seen in regions 160-218 and 743-854. Because no day 14 peak-response samples were available, repertoires were characterized only after the peak T cell response. After two AZD1222 doses, spike-specific TCR breadth and depth were significantly higher than at day 0 and than in MenACWY recipients.

Rearrangement joined TRBV28 to TRBJ1-2; the D gene is possibly TRBD1, with 6 bases matching. This receptor was obtained from an adult in good health. The source material was peripheral blood, sampled on day 0 of AZD1222 vaccination. The CDR3 reads CASSPLRGNGGAF. The DNA sequence is as follows: TGTGCCAGCAGCCCCCTAAGGGGGAACGGTGGTGCCTTC.